These 5 T cell receptor beta chains share one sample of origin, sequenced in a study of T cell responses to AZD1222 COVID-19 vaccine. Clones were read by immunoSEQ multiplex PCR, and TCRdb kept only the in-frame ones, dropping some. The sample lists approximately 150,000 clones, 94% occurring once. The specimen comprised peripheral blood, sampled on day 0 of AZD1222 vaccination. The receptors shown here come from an adult in good health.

The chain carries TRBV4-1 and TRBJ1-2; no definite D call. Between the trimmed V and J ends, which lost 2 bases and 3 bases, there was a span of 16 bases. This CDR3 spans 16 amino acids. CDR1 is MGHRA, CDR2 YSYEKL, per germline. The CDR3 sequence is CASSQLGAVSDYGYTF. As DNA, the CDR3 is TGCGCCAGCAGCCAACTCGGAGCGGTGTCCGACTATGGCTACACCTTC.

This chain uses TRBV9 with TRBJ1-2, with a possible D match to TRBD1 (6 bases). Trimming shortened V by 2 bases and J by 0 bases, and 17 bases separated the two germline ends. This CDR3 has 17 amino acids. Germline V lookup: CDR1 SGDLS, CDR2 YYNGEE. This CDR3 reads CASSVPSEGGPNYGYTF. CDR3 in DNA: TGTGCCAGCAGCGTCCCCTCTGAGGGGGGACCTAACTATGGCTACACCTTC.

This clone came up once. This chain's CDR3 is CATGGLAGTNEQFF. The CDR3, as DNA: TGTGCCACGGGGGGACTAGCGGGAACGAATGAGCAGTTCTTC. The chain combines TRBV7-8 with TRBJ2-1; 13 nucleotides agree with TRBD2. The CDR3 runs 14 residues. V was clipped by 10 bases and J by 7 bases; unmatched bases: 7. Germline V lookup: CDR1 SGHVS, CDR2 FQNEAQ.

The rearrangement joins TRBV7-2 to TRBJ1-1; no definite D call. CDR3 length equals 14 residues. Germline CDR1 is SGHTA and CDR2 is FQGNSA. Trimming removed 0 bases from V and 1 base from J, with 6 bases in between. CDR3 bases: TGTGCCAGCAGCTTAGCTGGAGCGAACACTGAAGCTTTCTTT. Translation: CASSLAGANTEAFF.

Comments on this clone: Within the sample, other DNA sequences also encode this same CDR3. This chain's CDR3 is CASSLELAGGNEQFF. Here the CDR3 DNA reads TGCGCCAGCAGCTTGGAACTAGCGGGAGGGAATGAGCAGTTCTTC. V is TRBV5-1 and J is TRBJ2-1, with 13 bases identical to TRBD2. The V segment lost 0 bases and the J segment 7 bases; nucleotides outside the gene matches: 1. This CDR3 has 15 residues. Looked up from germline, CDR1 is SGHRS and CDR2 is YFSETQ.